Here is one T cell receptor beta chain with its context. Its antigen is as yet unknown. The record originates from a study of CD8+ T cells in alopecia areata. The study's findings and limits: Normal skin contains resident alphabeta T cells, and these are also sequenced in scalp samples. During tofacitinib treatment, many expanded lesional clones remained in scalp and blood. Tofacitinib delivered significant drops in scalp clonality and in expanded CD8+ clones among the top 100.

The CDR3 loop spans 13 amino acids. V lost 6 bases to trimming and J lost 0 bases, with 6 bases between them. Germline V gene data show CDR1 as SNHLY and CDR2 as FYNNEI. Treatment: oral pan-JAK inhibitor, 5-10 mg twice daily. Individuals with alopecia areata gave both lesional scalp punch biopsies and peripheral blood for collection. Once RNA had been extracted, it was reverse transcribed into cDNA to act as the sequencing template. Assay used: immunoSEQ multiplex PCR; TCRdb lists only in-frame clones, some missing. The sample comprises under 250,000 clones, about 57% of which are singletons, and about 1.6% rests with the top ten.

This specimen consisted of CD4+ T cells sorted from blood, obtained at week 4, from a patient treated with tofacitinib. The sequence was obtained from a human donor with alopecia areata. V usage is TRBV2 and J usage is TRBJ1-5; D is unresolved. CDR3 residues: CASRGLSNQPQHF. The CDR3, as DNA: TGTGCCAGCAGGGGCCTTAGCAATCAGCCCCAGCATTTT. Drawing the rest from reference TRBV2 and TRBJ1-5, the complete variable domain is EPEVTQTPSHQVTQMGQEVILRCVPISNHLYFYWYRQILGQKVEFLVSFYNNEISEKSEIFDDQFSVERPDGSNFTLKIRSTKLEDSAMYFCASRGLSNQPQHFGDGTRLSIL.